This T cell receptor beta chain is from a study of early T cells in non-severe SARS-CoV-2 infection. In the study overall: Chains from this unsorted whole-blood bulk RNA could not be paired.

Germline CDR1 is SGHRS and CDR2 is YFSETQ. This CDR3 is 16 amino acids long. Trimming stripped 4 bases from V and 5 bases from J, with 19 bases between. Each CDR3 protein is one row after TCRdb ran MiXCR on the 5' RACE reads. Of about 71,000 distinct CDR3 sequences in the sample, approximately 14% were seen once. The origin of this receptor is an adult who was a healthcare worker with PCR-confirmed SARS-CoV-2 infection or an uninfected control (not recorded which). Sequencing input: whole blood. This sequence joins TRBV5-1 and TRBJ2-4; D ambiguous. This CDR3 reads CASSPANKLDENIQYF. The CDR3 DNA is TGCGCCAGCAGCCCGGCTAACAAATTAGACGAAAACATTCAGTACTTC.